These T cell receptor beta chains were read from a single sample in a study of spatial heterogeneity in lung cancer. In TCRdb, the 5' RACE reads were re-called with MiXCR into one record per CDR3 protein. The sample holds tens of thousands of distinct CDR3 sequences; approximately 12% are singletons and the top ten take over 40%. Here the sequenced sample was PBMCs, taken at surgery. The origin of the receptors is a male donor with early-stage non-small cell lung cancer. Both conserved end residues are part of each CDR3. The order of the fields is V gene, J gene, clone size, D gene, CDR3 protein, CDR3 DNA. A D gene is named only where the DNA matches it firmly. Clone size is given for some rows only: seen once, a few or many times, or a class if the clone is expanded.

>TRBV11-1|TRBJ2-7|many|-
CASSLAQLPYEQYF
TGTGCCAGCAGCTTAGCGCAACTACCGTACGAGCAGTACTTC
>TRBV15|TRBJ1-6|few|TRBD1
CATSRDKGGRGNSPLHF
TGTGCCACCAGCAGAGATAAAGGGGGCCGGGGTAATTCACCCCTCCACTTT
>TRBV29-1|TRBJ2-2|-|-
CSVDRLNTGELFF
TGCAGCGTTGATCGGCTAAACACCGGGGAGCTGTTTTTT
>TRBV12-3/TRBV12-4|TRBJ2-3|few|TRBD1
CVEGQGKDTQYF
TGTGTTGAGGGACAGGGGAAAGATACGCAGTATTTT
>TRBV7-2|TRBJ2-7|-|TRBD1
CASSLQGQGNEQYF
TGTGCCAGCAGCTTACAGGGACAGGGCAACGAGCAGTACTTC
>TRBV15|TRBJ2-1|many|-
CATSREKDSYNEQFF
TGTGCCACCAGCAGAGAAAAGGACAGCTACAATGAGCAGTTCTTC
>TRBV6-2/TRBV6-3|TRBJ1-5|many|TRBD1
CASSSRTGASRQPQHF
TGTGCCAGCAGTTCCAGGACAGGGGCGTCGAGGCAGCCCCAGCATTTT
>TRBV5-1|TRBJ2-5|many|TRBD2
CASSFGLAGQETQYF
TGCGCCAGCAGCTTCGGACTAGCGGGGCAAGAGACCCAGTACTTC
>TRBV27|TRBJ2-3|few|TRBD1
CASSLTGTDTQYF
TGTGCCAGCAGTTTGACAGGGACCGATACGCAGTATTTT
>TRBV12-3/TRBV12-4|TRBJ2-1|-|-
CASSRYNEQFF
TGTGCCAGCAGCCGCTACAATGAGCAGTTCTTC
>TRBV28|TRBJ2-7|-|-
CASSSPTDEQYF
TGTGCCAGCAGTTCCCCGACAGACGAGCAGTACTTC
>TRBV7-2|TRBJ1-4|-|-
CASSSQPGRNEKLFF
TGTGCCAGCAGCTCCCAACCGGGACGGAATGAAAAACTGTTTTTT
>TRBV12-3/TRBV12-4|TRBJ1-5|few|-
CASSFFNSNQPQHF
TGTGCCAGCAGTTTTTTTAATAGCAATCAGCCCCAGCATTTT
>TRBV28|TRBJ2-7|-|TRBD1
CASSSLDRENYEQYF
TGTGCCAGCAGTTCCTTGGACAGGGAGAACTACGAGCAGTACTTC
>TRBV12-3/TRBV12-4|TRBJ2-7|-|-
CASSKFTSYEQYF
TGTGCCAGCAGTAAATTTACCTCCTACGAGCAGTACTTC
>TRBV5-6|TRBJ2-4|few|-
CASSLVGNIQYF
TGTGCCAGCAGCTTGGTCGGGAACATTCAGTACTTC
>TRBV4-1|TRBJ2-5|many|TRBD2
CASGPSGTGSPTKGTQYF
TGCGCCAGCGGACCTAGCGGGACCGGTTCCCCCACAAAAGGGACCCAGTACTTC
>TRBV20-1|TRBJ2-3|few|-
CSAATLGARGTDTQYF
TGCAGTGCTGCTACCCTTGGGGCGCGGGGCACAGATACGCAGTATTTT